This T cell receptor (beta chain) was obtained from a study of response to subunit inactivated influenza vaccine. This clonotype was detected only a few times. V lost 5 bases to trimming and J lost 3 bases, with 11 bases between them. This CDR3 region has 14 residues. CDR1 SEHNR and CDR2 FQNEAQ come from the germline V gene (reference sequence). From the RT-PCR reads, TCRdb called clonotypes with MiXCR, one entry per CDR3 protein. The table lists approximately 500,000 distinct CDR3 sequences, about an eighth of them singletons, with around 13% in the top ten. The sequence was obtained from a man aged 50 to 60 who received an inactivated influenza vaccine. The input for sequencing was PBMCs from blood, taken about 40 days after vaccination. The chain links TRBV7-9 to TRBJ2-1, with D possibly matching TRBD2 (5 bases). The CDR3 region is CASSVGSFYNEQFF. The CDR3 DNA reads TGTGCCAGCAGCGTTGGGAGTTTCTACAATGAGCAGTTCTTC.